A selection of T cell receptor beta chains follows, all from one sample in a study of T cells after yellow fever vaccination. MiXCR was run by TCRdb on the 5' RACE reads, yielding one entry per CDR3 protein. The table includes approximately 34,000 distinct CDR3 sequences, about 6.6% detected once. The sequenced sample was PBMCs, either bulk or a sorted T-cell subset (CD4+, CD8+, memory, or dextramer-sorted; not recorded which), obtained on the day of the first yellow fever vaccination. These receptors came from a man aged 18-30 years who received the YFV17D yellow fever vaccine. The CDR3 runs from the conserved cysteine through the conserved F or W. Each record gives: J gene, CDR3 length, D gene, V gene, CDR3 protein. A D gene is named only where the DNA matches it firmly.

TRBJ1-1 15 NA TRBV15 CATSRGGAGSTEAFF
TRBJ2-5 11 NA TRBV7-9 CASSFEEAQYF
TRBJ2-5 13 NA TRBV10-3 CAISESGVETQYF
TRBJ1-5 15 NA TRBV18 CASSPGVLLNQPQHF
TRBJ1-1 12 TRBD1 TRBV7-9 CASGTGGDEAFF
TRBJ2-2 18 TRBD2 TRBV11-1 CASSSGTSGGVNTGELFF
TRBJ2-3 21 NA TRBV18 CASSLRVLRQEEGGSTDTQYF
TRBJ1-5 13 NA TRBV5-5 CASRRQEEEPQHF
TRBJ1-6 14 TRBD1 TRBV5-8 CASSFGQVYSPLHF
TRBJ1-5 15 NA TRBV11-2 CASSLRLNSNQPQHF
TRBJ2-5 15 NA TRBV20-1 CSATVAASNQETQYF
TRBJ2-3 16 TRBD1 TRBV5-1 CASSLQGAHGTDTQYF
TRBJ2-6 15 NA TRBV7-3 CASRDGTAGANVLTF
TRBJ1-4 12 NA TRBV12-3/TRBV12-4 CASSPRWEKLFF
TRBJ2-3 16 NA TRBV20-1 CSARDSGMFGTDTQYF
TRBJ2-3 14 NA TRBV6-4 CASSEGRSTDTQYF
TRBJ1-3 14 NA TRBV11-2 CASSPRGGENTIYF
TRBJ2-1 15 TRBD2 TRBV7-3 CASSIAGGHYYEQFF
TRBJ2-3 13 TRBD1 TRBV2 CATQGAFTVTQYF
TRBJ2-5 16 TRBD2 TRBV5-4 CASSSPSGGDQETQYF
TRBJ1-5 16 TRBD1 TRBV12-3/TRBV12-4 CASSQGQGVLNQPQHF
TRBJ2-1 16 TRBD2 TRBV6-2/TRBV6-3 CASSYLAGGIYNEQFF
TRBJ2-3 15 TRBD2 TRBV6-2/TRBV6-3 CASTTSGGATDTQYF
TRBJ2-5 14 TRBD2 TRBV9 CASSVTGGQETQYF
TRBJ2-5 13 TRBD2 TRBV5-5 CASRNSGVETQYF
TRBJ1-1 13 NA TRBV7-2 CASSAIRRSGAFF
TRBJ1-2 11 NA TRBV20-1 CSASSGDGYTF
TRBJ2-7 15 TRBD1 TRBV4-3 CASSQGRDSPYEQYF
TRBJ1-6 15 TRBD1 TRBV20-1 CSARPSDRGPSPLHF
TRBJ1-5 15 NA TRBV12-3/TRBV12-4 CASSFGQGLNQPQHF
TRBJ1-6 13 NA TRBV12-3/TRBV12-4 CASSWTPGSPLHF
TRBJ2-5 14 NA TRBV12-3/TRBV12-4 CASSPPGGRETQYF
TRBJ2-1 17 NA TRBV18 CASSPGDGGASYNEQFF
TRBJ1-5 12 NA TRBV15 CATSRGYQPQHF
TRBJ2-5 14 NA TRBV5-1 CASSLAGQQETQYF
TRBJ2-1 11 NA TRBV7-2 CASSSDSRGFF
TRBJ1-5 14 TRBD1 TRBV28 CASRGDRGNQPQHF
TRBJ2-7 13 NA TRBV7-9 CAIGPRDIYEQYF